A selection of T cell receptor beta chains follows, all from one sample in a study of neoadjuvant anti-PD-1 for oral cavity cancer. Repertoires were generated with immunoSEQ multiplex PCR, while TCRdb's copy carries only in-frame clones and drops some. The table records more than 13,000 clones, roughly 82% of them present only once. Source: PBMCs, taken after nivolumab (anti-PD-1) treatment. These receptors came from a person between 40 and 80 years old with oral cavity squamous cell carcinoma. CDR3s include the opening cysteine and the closing phenylalanine or tryptophan. The D gene is left open where the match is weak. Clone size is stated in some rows and not others, as once, few, many or a class when expanded.

j_call d_call cdr3_length clone_size v_call cdr3_aa cdr3_nt
TRBJ1-3 . 12 . TRBV10-3 CATVTSGNTIYF TGTGCCACCGTAACCTCTGGAAACACCATATATTTT
TRBJ1-2 TRBD1 14 . TRBV7-9 CASSTWTGRYGYTF TGTGCCAGCAGCACTTGGACAGGGAGGTATGGCTACACCTTC
TRBJ1-3 TRBD1 15 few TRBV9 CASSVRDSAGNTIYF TGTGCCAGCAGCGTAAGGGACAGTGCTGGAAACACCATATATTTT
TRBJ1-2 . 13 . TRBV2 CASSVGRKEGYTF TGTGCCAGCAGTGTCGGCCGGAAGGAAGGCTACACCTTC
TRBJ1-2 . 14 . TRBV5-1 CASSLGGAAYGYTF TGCGCCAGCAGCTTGGGTGGGGCTGCCTATGGCTACACCTTC
TRBJ2-7 TRBD1 15 . TRBV30 CAWSLPDRRAYEQYF TGTGCCTGGAGTTTACCGGACAGGAGAGCCTACGAGCAGTACTTC
TRBJ1-2 . 18 . TRBV2 CASSESSGILVANYGYTF TGTGCCAGCAGTGAATCGTCCGGGATTTTAGTTGCTAACTATGGCTACACCTTC
TRBJ1-2 . 16 few TRBV6-5 CASSYSMGLTNYGYTF TGTGCCAGCAGTTACTCCATGGGCCTGACTAACTATGGCTACACCTTC
TRBJ1-5 TRBD1 13 . TRBV19 CASTGTGFQPQHF TGTGCCAGTACCGGGACAGGGTTTCAGCCCCAGCATTTT
TRBJ1-1 . 18 . TRBV7-9 CASSFMLAGARVYTEAFF TGTGCCAGCAGCTTTATGTTGGCAGGGGCCCGGGTTTACACTGAAGCTTTCTTT
TRBJ2-1 TRBD2 17 once TRBV30 CAWRGPQVAGVGNEQFF TGTGCCTGGAGGGGTCCCCAGGTAGCGGGAGTAGGGAATGAGCAGTTCTTC
TRBJ1-5 . 13 . TRBV10-2 CASGQGTSQPQHF TGCGCCAGCGGCCAGGGTACTAGTCAGCCCCAGCATTTT
TRBJ2-1 . 10 . TRBV2 CASSEGTYLF TGTGCCAGCAGTGAGGGGACGTATCTCTTC
TRBJ2-7 . 11 . TRBV5-1 CASSHWVQKYF TGCGCCAGCAGCCACTGGGTCCAGAAGTACTTC
TRBJ2-1 TRBD2 17 . TRBV11-2 CASSAGLAAAFDNEQFF TGTGCCAGCAGCGCGGGTCTAGCGGCTGCCTTCGACAATGAGCAGTTCTTC
TRBJ2-1 . 12 . TRBV9 CASSVGSGEQFF TGTGCCAGCAGCGTAGGTTCCGGGGAGCAGTTCTTC
TRBJ2-7 TRBD1 15 . TRBV5-1 CASAYGGTGTYEQYF TGCGCCAGCGCCTATGGTGGGACAGGGACGTACGAGCAGTACTTC
TRBJ2-1 . 16 once TRBV5-1 CASSLPYGSEYNEQFF TGCGCCAGCAGCTTGCCCTACGGAAGCGAATACAATGAGCAGTTCTTC
TRBJ1-2 TRBD1 13 . TRBV7-2 CASSMGQGGGYTF TGTGCCAGCAGCATGGGACAGGGTGGTGGCTACACCTTC
TRBJ1-2 . 15 . TRBV6-6 CASTAVGATVYGYTF TGTGCCAGCACCGCGGTTGGGGCGACGGTCTATGGCTACACCTTC
TRBJ2-7 . 17 . TRBV4-2 CASSQDLGRQLSYEQYF TGTGCCAGCAGCCAAGACCTCGGACGACAGCTCTCCTACGAGCAGTACTTC
TRBJ2-4 TRBD1 15 . TRBV19 CASIPNTGGQGIQYF TGTGCCAGTATTCCTAATACAGGGGGCCAGGGCATTCAGTACTTC
TRBJ2-1 TRBD1 20 . TRBV5-5 CASSLDHYLTGLSSYNEQFF TGTGCCAGCAGCTTGGACCACTACCTGACAGGGCTTAGCTCCTACAATGAGCAGTTCTTC
TRBJ2-1 . 13 . TRBV30 CAWSRGRGWEQFF TGTGCCTGGAGCCGGGGACGTGGATGGGAGCAGTTCTTC
TRBJ2-2 TRBD1 15 . TRBV11-3 CASSPRDRGTGELFF TGTGCCAGCAGCCCCCGGGACAGGGGTACCGGGGAGCTGTTTTTT
TRBJ1-1 . 15 few TRBV18 CASSLGAGTYTEAFF TGTGCCAGCTCACTTGGGGCAGGGACCTACACTGAAGCTTTCTTT
TRBJ2-2 . 16 . TRBV19 CASSTHYESNTGELFF TGTGCCAGTAGTACCCACTACGAATCGAACACCGGGGAGCTGTTTTTT
TRBJ1-5 . 13 . TRBV4-2 CASSLGGGQPQHF TGTGCCAGCAGTCTGGGAGGTGGTCAGCCCCAGCATTTT
TRBJ1-1 . 15 . TRBV7-9 CASSQAGTYNTEAFF TGTGCCAGCAGCCAAGCCGGGACATATAACACTGAAGCTTTCTTT
TRBJ2-7 . 14 . TRBV7-8 CASSSRRLVVEQYF TGTGCCAGCAGCTCTAGGAGACTAGTTGTCGAGCAGTACTTC
TRBJ2-1 TRBD2 15 . TRBV6-5 CASSSRLAGGNEQFF TGTGCCAGCAGTTCAAGACTAGCGGGGGGAAATGAGCAGTTCTTC
TRBJ1-5 . 14 . TRBV4-1 CASNAGHSNQPQHF TGCGCCAGCAACGCGGGTCATAGCAATCAGCCCCAGCATTTT
TRBJ2-7 . 15 . TRBV6-1 CASLGGGRSPYEQYF TGTGCCAGCCTGGGAGGGGGGCGGAGCCCCTACGAGCAGTACTTC
TRBJ2-7 TRBD2 14 . TRBV9 CASSLWREGREQYF TGTGCCAGCTCACTCTGGCGGGAGGGCCGCGAGCAGTACTTC
TRBJ1-1 TRBD1 16 few TRBV27 CASSLLGGRVNTEAFF TGTGCCAGCAGTTTGTTAGGGGGCAGGGTGAACACTGAAGCTTTCTTT
TRBJ1-3 . 15 . TRBV15 CATSSYPPSGNTIYF TGTGCCACCAGCAGTTACCCCCCCTCTGGAAACACCATATATTTT
TRBJ2-2 . 16 . TRBV5-1 CASSRTGTPNTGELFF TGCGCCAGCAGCAGGACCGGGACTCCCAACACCGGGGAGCTGTTTTTT
TRBJ1-3 . 12 . TRBV6-1 CASSEGGNTIYF TGTGCCAGCAGTGAAGGTGGAAACACCATATATTTT
TRBJ1-2 . 13 . TRBV4-1 CASSLSARYGYTF TGCGCCAGCAGCCTATCGGCCCGCTATGGCTACACCTTC
TRBJ2-7 . 13 . TRBV28 CASSQTYSYEQYF TGTGCCAGCAGCCAGACTTATTCCTACGAGCAGTACTTC
TRBJ2-1 . 15 . TRBV6-5 CASSYGGSSYNEQFF TGTGCCAGCAGTTACGGTGGGAGCTCCTACAATGAGCAGTTCTTC
TRBJ1-2 . 16 . TRBV11-2 CASSLGVRGIYYGYTF TGTGCCAGCAGCTTAGGAGTACGGGGCATTTACTATGGCTACACCTTC
TRBJ1-5 . 13 . TRBV2 CASSWDFNQPQHF TGTGCCAGCAGTTGGGACTTTAATCAGCCCCAGCATTTT
TRBJ2-6 . 16 . TRBV19 CASSMGGRAGANVLTF TGTGCCAGTAGTATGGGAGGCAGGGCTGGGGCCAACGTCCTGACTTTC
TRBJ2-7 TRBD1 14 . TRBV27 CASSLYRGSHEQYF TGTGCCAGCAGTTTATACAGGGGATCCCACGAGCAGTACTTC
TRBJ1-2 TRBD1 14 . TRBV9 CASSVDREGYGYTF TGTGCCAGCAGCGTGGACAGGGAGGGCTATGGCTACACCTTC
TRBJ2-2 . 16 . TRBV7-9 CASSLFQPSNTGELFF TGTGCCAGCAGCTTATTTCAACCATCAAACACCGGGGAGCTGTTTTTT
TRBJ2-2 TRBD2 21 . TRBV15 CATSRDGMMMWTSGRPGELFF TGTGCCACCAGCAGAGATGGAATGATGATGTGGACTAGCGGGAGGCCCGGGGAGCTGTTTTTT
TRBJ1-2 . 15 few TRBV7-3 CASSLIAGGAYGYTF TGTGCCAGCAGCTTAATTGCGGGAGGGGCCTATGGCTACACCTTC
TRBJ1-2 TRBD1 17 . TRBV2 CASSILRGTGIDYGYTF TGTGCCAGCAGCATACTTCGGGGGACAGGGATCGACTATGGCTACACCTTC
TRBJ1-1 . 11 . TRBV5-1 CASSLGTEAFF TGCGCCAGCAGCTTGGGCACTGAAGCTTTCTTT
TRBJ1-2 TRBD1 15 . TRBV7-8 CASSHRTGANYGYTF TGTGCCAGCAGCCACCGGACAGGAGCTAACTATGGCTACACCTTC
TRBJ2-3 . 14 . TRBV7-9 CASSLGQYTDTQYF TGTGCCAGCAGCTTAGGGCAGTACACAGATACGCAGTATTTT
TRBJ1-1 TRBD1 14 . TRBV2 CASNLGQRNTEAFF TGTGCCAGCAACCTGGGACAGAGGAACACTGAAGCTTTCTTT